These T cell receptor beta chains were read from a single sample in a study of cytomegalovirus exposure and HLA in healthy donors. Repertoires were generated with immunoSEQ multiplex PCR, while TCRdb's copy carries only in-frame clones and drops some. The sample holds 160,000 or so clones, roughly 80% seen once. Sequencing was performed on PBMCs. Receptors were obtained from a male donor in good health and CMV-seropositive. Each CDR3 is given with its conserved first and last residue. A D gene is named only where the DNA matches it firmly. Not all rows give a size; the values are once, few, many and, for expanded clones, a class.

>-|TRBV27|-|TRBJ1-2
CASTRTGGRGYTF
TGTGCCAGCACCCGAACGGGGGGGCGAGGCTACACCTTC
>TRBD1|TRBV7-2|-|TRBJ1-1
CASSQTVRGQDTEAFF
TGTGCCAGCAGCCAGACGGTGAGGGGGCAGGACACTGAAGCTTTCTTT
>-|TRBV19|-|TRBJ1-6
CASSPRQYSPLHF
TGTGCCAGTAGTCCAAGACAGTATTCACCCCTCCACTTT
>-|TRBV9|once|TRBJ2-3
CASSVNTGTDTQYF
TGTGCCAGCAGCGTAAATACTGGCACAGATACGCAGTATTTT
>-|TRBV27|-|TRBJ1-5
CASSLTQGTGQPQHF
TGTGCCAGCAGTTTAACTCAGGGAACGGGTCAGCCCCAGCATTTT
>TRBD2|TRBV9|-|TRBJ2-1
CASSAGMISGGRDEQFF
TGTGCCAGCAGCGCGGGCATGATTAGCGGGGGGAGGGATGAGCAGTTCTTC
>-|TRBV9|-|TRBJ2-3
CASSVGSGPTDTQYF
TGTGCCAGCAGCGTAGGTAGCGGACCCACAGATACGCAGTATTTT
>-|TRBV7-2|-|TRBJ1-2
CASSLRIFRQTLNYGYTF
TGTGCCAGCAGCTTGAGGATATTTCGACAGACGCTAAACTATGGCTACACCTTC
>TRBD1|TRBV5-1|-|TRBJ1-1
CASSFLPTGTEAFF
TGCGCCAGCAGCTTTCTACCGACAGGGACCGAAGCTTTCTTT
>TRBD1|TRBV14|-|TRBJ2-3
CASSQDVGDREADTQYF
TGTGCCAGCAGCCAAGATGTGGGGGACAGGGAGGCAGATACGCAGTATTTT
>-|TRBV7-2|-|TRBJ2-3
CASSLAARGTTDTQYF
TGTGCCAGCAGCTTAGCCGCACGGGGAACCACAGATACGCAGTATTTT
>TRBD2|TRBV4-1|-|TRBJ2-1
CASSRAIAGGSYNEQFF
TGCGCCAGCAGCCGAGCAATAGCGGGGGGTTCCTACAATGAGCAGTTCTTC
>TRBD1|TRBV6-6|-|TRBJ2-7
CASRSSGTGTYEQYF
TGTGCCAGCAGATCATCCGGGACAGGGACTTACGAGCAGTACTTC
>TRBD2|TRBV30|-|TRBJ2-3
CAWTSGSTDTQYF
TGTGCCTGGACTAGCGGGAGCACAGATACGCAGTATTTT
>TRBD1|TRBV27|once|TRBJ1-2
CASSPTGLMGYTF
TGTGCCAGCAGTCCGACAGGGCTAATGGGCTACACCTTC
>TRBD2|TRBV2|-|TRBJ2-2
CASSRGGNTGELFF
TGTGCCAGCTCCCGGGGGGGCAACACCGGGGAGCTGTTTTTT
>-|TRBV9|-|TRBJ1-1
CASSVAGGHTEAFF
TGTGCCAGCAGCGTGGCTGGGGGCCATACTGAAGCTTTCTTT
>TRBD2|TRBV9|-|TRBJ2-1
CASSEGGRRAYNEQFF
TGTGCCAGCAGCGAGGGAGGGAGAAGGGCCTACAATGAGCAGTTCTTC